Listed below are T cell receptor beta chains from one sample, sequenced in a study of T cells after yellow fever vaccination. TCRdb reprocessed the 5' RACE reads via MiXCR and lists one record per CDR3 protein. The table has roughly 500,000 distinct CDR3 sequences, roughly 19% seen once. The input for sequencing was PBMCs, taken 15 days after the yellow fever booster vaccination. The receptors originated from a man under 40 who received the YFV17D yellow fever vaccine. Both conserved end residues are part of each CDR3. The D gene is left open where the match is weak. For some rows the clone size is stated as once, few or many, or as a class when expanded; others skip it.

v_call: TRBV20-1
clone_size: .
j_call: TRBJ2-3
d_call: .
cdr3_aa: CSASHRGISTDTQYF
cdr3_nt: TGCAGTGCTAGCCATCGCGGGATCTCGACAGATACGCAGTATTTT

v_call: TRBV3-1
clone_size: .
j_call: TRBJ1-1
d_call: .
cdr3_aa: CASSQEWVREGVAFF
cdr3_nt: TGTGCCAGCAGCCAAGAATGGGTTCGGGAGGGAGTAGCTTTCTTT

v_call: TRBV12-3/TRBV12-4
clone_size: .
j_call: TRBJ2-1
d_call: TRBD2
cdr3_aa: CASRSLAGGTNEQFF
cdr3_nt: TGTGCCAGCAGATCCCTGGCGGGAGGCACCAATGAGCAGTTCTTC

v_call: TRBV7-2
clone_size: .
j_call: TRBJ2-1
d_call: TRBD2
cdr3_aa: CASSLGLAGLYEQFF
cdr3_nt: TGTGCCAGCAGCCTGGGACTAGCGGGCCTCTATGAGCAGTTCTTC

v_call: TRBV20-1
clone_size: few
j_call: TRBJ2-1
d_call: .
cdr3_aa: CSAGGGGDYNEQFF
cdr3_nt: TGCAGTGCTGGGGGCGGCGGGGACTACAATGAGCAGTTCTTC

v_call: TRBV20-1
clone_size: .
j_call: TRBJ1-3
d_call: .
cdr3_aa: CSAREDSYSGNTIYF
cdr3_nt: TGCAGTGCTAGGGAAGACAGTTACTCTGGAAACACCATATATTTT

v_call: TRBV20-1
clone_size: .
j_call: TRBJ1-4
d_call: .
cdr3_aa: CSAGRLSEKLFF
cdr3_nt: TGCAGTGCAGGCCGGCTTTCCGAAAAACTGTTTTTT

v_call: TRBV25-1
clone_size: .
j_call: TRBJ2-7
d_call: .
cdr3_aa: CASSGGGLFF
cdr3_nt: TGTGCCAGCAGTGGGGGGGGCTTGTTCTTC

v_call: TRBV6-5
clone_size: .
j_call: TRBJ2-3
d_call: .
cdr3_aa: CASTGGNTQYF
cdr3_nt: TGTGCCAGCACAGGGGGGAATACGCAGTATTTT

v_call: TRBV5-1
clone_size: .
j_call: TRBJ2-5
d_call: TRBD1
cdr3_aa: CASSFQGARQETQYF
cdr3_nt: TGCGCCAGCAGCTTTCAGGGGGCACGCCAAGAGACCCAGTACTTC

v_call: TRBV7-2
clone_size: few
j_call: TRBJ2-7
d_call: .
cdr3_aa: CASSLGHGYEQYF
cdr3_nt: TGTGCCAGCAGCTTAGGGCACGGGTACGAGCAGTACTTC

v_call: TRBV6-4
clone_size: .
j_call: TRBJ2-2
d_call: .
cdr3_aa: CASSDSSRGDTGELFF
cdr3_nt: TGTGCCAGCAGTGACTCAAGCAGGGGGGACACCGGGGAGCTGTTTTTT

v_call: TRBV6-2/TRBV6-3
clone_size: .
j_call: TRBJ2-7
d_call: .
cdr3_aa: CASPWYAQYF
cdr3_nt: TGTGCCAGCCCCTGGTACGCGCAGTACTTC

v_call: TRBV3-1
clone_size: few
j_call: TRBJ2-6
d_call: .
cdr3_aa: CASSRTQFSGANVLTF
cdr3_nt: TGTGCCAGCAGCCGTACACAGTTCTCTGGGGCCAACGTCCTGACTTTC

v_call: TRBV5-1
clone_size: few
j_call: TRBJ2-7
d_call: .
cdr3_aa: CASSSEPHEQYF
cdr3_nt: TGCGCCAGCAGCTCCGAACCTCACGAGCAGTACTTC

v_call: TRBV29-1
clone_size: .
j_call: TRBJ2-7
d_call: .
cdr3_aa: CSVALVRSSYEQYF
cdr3_nt: TGCAGCGTTGCCCTCGTTAGGTCCTCCTACGAGCAGTACTTC

v_call: TRBV4-2
clone_size: .
j_call: TRBJ2-4
d_call: .
cdr3_aa: CASSDSEVAKNIQYF
cdr3_nt: TGTGCCAGCAGCGACAGCGAGGTAGCCAAAAACATTCAGTACTTC

v_call: TRBV4-2
clone_size: .
j_call: TRBJ2-7
d_call: TRBD2
cdr3_aa: CASSQDLASGTSEQYF
cdr3_nt: TGTGCCAGCAGCCAAGATTTAGCTAGCGGGACTTCGGAGCAGTACTTC

v_call: TRBV12-3/TRBV12-4
clone_size: few
j_call: TRBJ2-7
d_call: TRBD1
cdr3_aa: CASKLRGVQGVNEQYF
cdr3_nt: TGTGCCAGCAAGCTCCGAGGGGTACAGGGGGTGAACGAGCAGTACTTC

v_call: TRBV14
clone_size: once
j_call: TRBJ2-3
d_call: .
cdr3_aa: CASSPRGIRDTQYF
cdr3_nt: TGTGCCAGCAGCCCGCGGGGTATTCGGGATACGCAGTATTTT

v_call: TRBV25-1
clone_size: .
j_call: TRBJ2-3
d_call: .
cdr3_aa: CASSELDNRAFTDTQYF
cdr3_nt: TGTGCCAGCAGTGAATTAGACAACAGGGCTTTCACAGATACGCAGTATTTT

v_call: TRBV7-3
clone_size: .
j_call: TRBJ2-1
d_call: .
cdr3_aa: CASSLEVGVQFF
cdr3_nt: TGTGCCAGCAGCTTAGAGGTGGGCGTGCAGTTCTTC

v_call: TRBV6-2/TRBV6-3
clone_size: few
j_call: TRBJ2-7
d_call: TRBD1
cdr3_aa: CASSSPDRVSYEQYF
cdr3_nt: TGTGCCAGCAGCTCACCCGACAGGGTCTCCTACGAGCAGTACTTC